The present T cell receptor (beta chain) was sequenced within a study of CD8+ T cells in alopecia areata. On the study more broadly: Administration of oral tofacitinib to treated patients was at 5 to 10 mg twice daily. The study, taken as a whole, reports: Patients shared TCRs less clearly than mice did, possibly for HLA-related reasons.

The germline gives CDR1 SQVTM, CDR2 ANQGSEA. This CDR3 is 13 amino acids long. V lost 4 bases and J lost 3, with 10 bases in between. As to treatment: oral pan-JAK inhibitor, 5-10 mg twice daily. Peripheral blood and lesional scalp punch biopsies came from alopecia areata patients. Researchers picked out CD4+ and CD8+ T cells from PBMCs by sorting. As concerns this clone: The antigen remains undetermined.

RNA was extracted and reverse transcribed into cDNA as the sequencing template. Repertoires were generated with immunoSEQ multiplex PCR, while TCRdb's copy carries only in-frame clones and drops some. The profile covers under 250,000 clones, with about 50% appearing a single time and around 1.4% taken by the ten largest. This chain links TRBV29-1 with TRBJ1-5; possibly TRBD1 for D (6 bases). Specimen: CD4+ T cells sorted from blood, collected at week 4, from a patient treated with tofacitinib. The sequence derives from a human donor with alopecia areata. The CDR3 loop reads CSVGGGFNQPQHF. In nucleotides, the CDR3 is TGCAGCGTTGGAGGGGGATTCAATCAGCCCCAGCATTTT. The full variable domain, in which reference TRBV29-1 and TRBJ1-5 provide the parts outside the CDR3, is SAVISQKPSRDICQRGTSLTIQCQVDSQVTMMFWYRQQPGQSLTLIATANQGSEATYESGFVIDKFPISRPNLTFSTLTVSNMSPEDSSIYLCSVGGGFNQPQHFGDGTRLSIL.